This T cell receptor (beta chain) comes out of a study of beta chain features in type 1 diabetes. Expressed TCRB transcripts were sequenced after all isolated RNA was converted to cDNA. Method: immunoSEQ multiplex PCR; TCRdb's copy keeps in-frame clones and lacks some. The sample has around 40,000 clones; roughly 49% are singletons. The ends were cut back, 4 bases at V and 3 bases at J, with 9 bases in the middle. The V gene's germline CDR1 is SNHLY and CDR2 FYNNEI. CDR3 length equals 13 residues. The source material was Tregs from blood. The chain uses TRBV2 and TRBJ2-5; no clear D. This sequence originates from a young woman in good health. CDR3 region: CASSVRVKETQYF. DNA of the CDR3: TGTGCCAGCAGTGTTCGGGTGAAAGAGACCCAGTACTTC. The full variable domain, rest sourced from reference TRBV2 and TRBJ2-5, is EPEVTQTPSHQVTQMGQEVILRCVPISNHLYFYWYRQILGQKVEFLVSFYNNEISEKSEIFDDQFSVERPDGSNFTLKIRSTKLEDSAMYFCASSVRVKETQYFGPGTRLLVL.